This TCR beta chain is from a study of blood T cell repertoires in COVID-19. Across the study: Sites in the United States, Italy and Spain provided acute and convalescent COVID-19 samples.

Profiled with immunoSEQ multiplex PCR; TCRdb holds only in-frame clones, not every one. The profile covers about 140,000 clones, with about 86% appearing a single time and 4% taken by the ten largest. This CDR3 comprises 17 residues. V was clipped by 4 bases and J by 0 bases; unmatched bases: 6. Germline assignment: CDR1 SGHAT and CDR2 FQNNGV. The sequenced sample consisted of peripheral blood. V gene TRBV11-2 combines with J gene TRBJ1-5; 10 positions match TRBD1. The sequence came from a woman aged 60-75 years with acute or convalescent COVID-19. The CDR3 region is CASSSGTGANSNQPQHF. CDR3 nucleotides: TGTGCCAGCAGCTCCGGGACAGGGGCAAATAGCAATCAGCCCCAGCATTTT.